This entry features one TCR beta chain sequence. As yet, its antigen is unknown. Single viable CD3+CD4+CD8-CD45RO+ cells were sorted as the memory CD4+ T cells. These data belong to a study of memory CD4+ T cells and cytomegalovirus serostatus. Findings and caveats of the study: The CMV-associated TCR signature appears largely within the CD4+ memory repertoire. CMV serostatus prediction reached median AUC approximately 0.95, or 0.91 with US-trained model.

The CDR3 covers 13 residues. Germline loops: CDR1 SNHLY, CDR2 FYNNEI. V shed 7 bases and J shed 1 base, with 8 bases lying between them. Under the authors' procedure: After removing out-of-frame reads, 2,204,828 distinct TCRbeta sequences remained. Method: immunoSEQ multiplex PCR; TCRdb's copy keeps in-frame clones and lacks some. V, J and clone size are those of that table, while D and trimming were read from the DNA. The table shows roughly 86,000 clones, with roughly 80% occurring only once. The TCR originated in an adult in good health and CMV-seropositive. This chain joins TRBV2 and TRBJ1-3; possibly TRBD1 for D (5 bases). Sequencing was done on a sample of memory CD4+ T cells from blood. The CDR3 reads CASTGGSGNTIYF. CDR3 sequence (DNA): TGTGCCAGCACCGGGGGGTCTGGAAACACCATATATTTT.